This entry lists 7 T cell receptor beta chains sequenced from one sample in a study of T cell responses to AZD1222 COVID-19 vaccine. Clones were read by immunoSEQ multiplex PCR, and TCRdb kept only the in-frame ones, dropping some. The table includes around 140,000 clones, 90% to 95% detected once. The input for sequencing was peripheral blood, taken 28 days after the second AZD1222 dose. Receptor source: an adult who received the AZD1222 COVID-19 vaccine.

The chain links TRBV6-1 to TRBJ1-2, with D possibly matching TRBD1 (5 bases). This CDR3 contains 12 residues. Germline V gene lookup returns CDR1 MNHNS and CDR2 SASEGT. Trimming removed 3 bases at V and 7 bases at J, with 9 bases between. The CDR3 sequence: CASSDRVGGYTF. The CDR3 region has the DNA TGTGCCAGCAGTGACAGGGTTGGTGGCTACACCTTC.

This clone was counted only a few times. The V and J genes are TRBV6-2 or TRBV6-3 and TRBJ2-2, with D unclear. This CDR3 spans 14 amino acids. With 6 bases removed from V and 7 bases from J, the gap between germline ends came to 15 bases. CDR1 is MNHEY, CDR2 SVGEGT, per germline. The CDR3 nucleotides read TGTGCCAGCAGCCGGACGGAGATGGACGGGGAGCTGTTTTTT. Residues: CASSRTEMDGELFF.

The gene calls are TRBV28 and TRBJ1-1; D is undetermined. In germline, CDR1 is MDHEN, CDR2 SYDVKM. V was shortened by 5 bases and J by 0 bases, with 7 bases between the two germline ends. This CDR3 comprises 13 residues. CDR3 DNA sequence: TGTGCCAGCAGTCGGGGAATGAACACTGAAGCTTTCTTT. It translates to CASSRGMNTEAFF.

The chain joins TRBV24-1 to TRBJ2-2, with a weak D call TRBD2 (6 bases). Trimming took 1 base from V and 3 from J, leaving 23 bases between them. CDR3 length: 20 residues. Germline V gives CDR1 KGHDR, CDR2 SFDVKD. CDR3 protein: CATSDFSRSGIREHTGELFF. CDR3 coding DNA: TGTGCCACCAGTGATTTTTCCCGTTCCGGGATCCGGGAGCACACCGGGGAGCTGTTTTTT.

The chain links TRBV7-9 to TRBJ2-5, with D unresolved. Trimming removed 5 bases at V and 4 bases at J, with 5 bases between. Germline V gives CDR1 SEHNR, CDR2 FQNEAQ (reference sequence). This CDR3 has 11 residues. CDR3 coding DNA: TGTGCCAGCAGCGGAATAGAGACCCAGTACTTC. As protein: CASSGIETQYF.

The chain employs TRBV19 and TRBJ1-1; D perhaps matches TRBD1 (5 bases). There are 13 residues in the CDR3. With 0 bases removed from V and 11 bases from J, the gap between germline ends came to 13 bases. Germline CDR1 reads LNHDA; CDR2 reads SQIVND (reference sequence). CDR3 loop: CASSIDRGGEAFF. CDR3 in DNA: TGTGCCAGTAGTATAGATCGAGGAGGGGAGGCTTTCTTT.

The chain recombines TRBV5-4 with TRBJ1-3; TRBD1 might be the D (6 bases). This CDR3 has 15 amino acids. Per the germline V gene, CDR1 is SGHNT and CDR2 is YYREEE (reference sequence). V shed 1 base and J shed 0 bases, with 8 bases lying between them. CDR3 in amino acids: CASSLQGPSGNTIYF. The CDR3 coding sequence is TGTGCCAGCAGCTTGCAGGGGCCCTCTGGAAACACCATATATTTT.